The TCR beta chain described here comes from a study of blood T cell repertoires in COVID-19. Across the study: The origin of the acute and convalescent COVID-19 samples was the United States, Italy and Spain. The cDNA or gDNA used as material had been derived from T cells, B-cell-depleted T cells, or PBMCs.

Unmatched junction bases numbered 6, after V lost 2 bases and J lost 2 bases. The germline gives CDR1 SGDLS, CDR2 YYNGEE. The CDR3 has 18 residues. The count of this clone is one. Authors' processing steps: Amplification with reference gene primers provided the estimates of nucleated cell counts. Here immunoSEQ multiplex PCR was the method, and the copy in TCRdb shows in-frame clones only, minus some. The D gene and trimming were derived from the DNA, and the V and J assignments and clone size from that table. Among approximately 300,000 clones listed, around 87% were seen once. The receptor was derived from a man aged 50 or older with active or convalescent COVID-19. V and J are TRBV9 and TRBJ2-1; 14 bases line up with TRBD2. The material sequenced was peripheral blood. In nucleotides, the CDR3 is TGTGCCAGCAGCGTCGGGACTAGCGGGAGAGGGGCCTACAATGAGCAGTTCTTC. Translation: CASSVGTSGRGAYNEQFF.